The rows below give T cell receptor beta chains drawn from one sample of a study of cytomegalovirus exposure and HLA in healthy donors. Assay: immunoSEQ multiplex PCR; the TCRdb copy retains only in-frame clones and omits some. The sample carries fewer than 250,000 clones, 70% to 80% recorded once. Sequencing was carried out using PBMCs. The receptors here all came from a woman aged 50 to 60 in good health and CMV-seronegative. Both conserved end residues are part of each CDR3. The D gene is left open where the match is weak. A row's size may be missing; if present it is once, few, many or a size class.

j_gene	abundance	d_gene	v_gene	CDR3aa	CDR3nt
TRBJ2-3	.	TRBD2	TRBV5-1	CASGTSGTSTDTQYF	TGCGCCAGCGGGACTAGCGGGACTAGCACAGATACGCAGTATTTT
TRBJ1-2	.	.	TRBV4-3	CASSQGNGGIYGYTF	TGCGCCAGCAGCCAAGGGAACGGAGGGATCTATGGCTACACCTTC
TRBJ1-5	.	.	TRBV25-1	CASRTLGAISRSNQPQHF	TGTGCCAGCAGGACACTCGGTGCAATTTCAAGGAGCAATCAGCCCCAGCATTTT
TRBJ1-2	.	TRBD1	TRBV5-4	CASSQDSDRGIDGYTF	TGCGCCAGCAGCCAAGATTCCGACAGGGGAATAGATGGCTACACCTTC
TRBJ2-7	.	TRBD1	TRBV6-6	CASSPGQGMYEQYF	TGTGCCAGCAGTCCGGGACAGGGCATGTACGAGCAGTACTTC
TRBJ2-7	.	TRBD1	TRBV5-1	CASSLGQLSYEQYF	TGCGCCAGCAGCCTGGGACAGCTGTCCTACGAGCAGTACTTC
TRBJ1-2	once	.	TRBV27	CASSPAAAGFGYTF	TGTGCCAGCAGTCCGGCGGCGGCAGGGTTTGGCTACACCTTC
TRBJ1-6	.	.	TRBV7-8	CASSLGGYNSPLHF	TGTGCCAGCAGCTTAGGCGGTTATAATTCACCCCTCCACTTT
TRBJ1-2	once	.	TRBV7-2	CASTLDPYGYTF	TGTGCCAGCACCCTAGACCCTTATGGCTACACCTTC
TRBJ1-1	.	TRBD1	TRBV5-1	CASSPGQGAVGTEAFF	TGCGCCAGCAGCCCCGGACAGGGGGCTGTAGGCACTGAAGCTTTCTTT
TRBJ1-6	once	.	TRBV9	CASSGRGMNSPLHF	TGTGCCAGCAGCGGTAGAGGGATGAATTCACCCCTCCACTTT
TRBJ2-3	.	TRBD2	TRBV12-5	CASGLGLAASTDTQYF	TGTGCTAGTGGTCTCGGACTAGCGGCTAGCACAGATACGCAGTATTTT
TRBJ1-2	.	TRBD1	TRBV28	CASMFQGANGYTF	TGTGCCAGCATGTTTCAGGGGGCGAACGGCTACACCTTC
TRBJ1-2	.	.	TRBV15	CATSRRGEALNANYGYTF	TGTGCCACCAGCCGGCGGGGAGAGGCCCTCAATGCTAACTATGGCTACACCTTC
TRBJ2-7	.	.	TRBV7-9	CASSSQRTANYEQYF	TGTGCCAGCAGCTCTCAGCGGACAGCAAATTACGAGCAGTACTTC
TRBJ2-7	.	TRBD1	TRBV5-1	CASSRTGQPYEQYF	TGCGCCAGCAGCCGGACAGGGCAGCCCTACGAGCAGTACTTC
TRBJ1-1	few	.	TRBV7-3	CASSLGQNTEAFF	TGTGCCAGCAGCCTAGGACAGAACACTGAAGCTTTCTTT
TRBJ2-7	.	.	TRBV5-1	CASSHPRLPNEQYF	TGCGCCAGCAGCCACCCGAGGCTACCTAACGAGCAGTACTTC
TRBJ2-3	.	TRBD2	TRBV6-6	CASRGEGSTDTQYF	TGTGCCAGCAGGGGGGAGGGGAGCACAGATACGCAGTATTTT
TRBJ1-3	.	.	TRBV7-3	CASSYPSMPHFSGNTIYF	TGTGCCAGCAGCTACCCATCGATGCCGCACTTCTCTGGAAACACCATATATTTT
TRBJ2-7	.	.	TRBV30	CAWSQGLSYEQYF	TGTGCCTGGAGTCAGGGCCTCTCCTACGAGCAGTACTTC
TRBJ1-3	.	.	TRBV4-3	CASSQDLSSGNTIYF	TGCGCCAGCAGCCAAGATTTATCCTCTGGAAACACCATATATTTT
TRBJ2-1	once	TRBD2	TRBV7-7	CASSPSGRDEQFF	TGTGCTAGCAGCCCATCGGGGAGGGATGAGCAGTTCTTC
TRBJ1-5	.	TRBD1	TRBV5-1	CASSLGTGDNQPQHF	TGCGCCAGCAGCTTGGGGACAGGCGACAATCAGCCCCAGCATTTT
TRBJ2-5	.	TRBD2	TRBV4-3	CASSQGPSGGGQETQYF	TGCGCCAGCAGCCAAGGTCCTTCGGGAGGGGGGCAAGAGACCCAGTACTTC
TRBJ2-1	once	.	TRBV13	CASSKVRTVGEQFF	TGTGCCAGCAGCAAAGTCAGAACAGTGGGTGAGCAGTTCTTC
TRBJ1-5	.	.	TRBV7-8	CASSLKPTAYSNQPQHF	TGTGCCAGCAGCTTAAAACCGACAGCTTATAGCAATCAGCCCCAGCATTTT
TRBJ2-7	.	.	TRBV7-9	CASTPLGASSYEQYF	TGTGCCAGCACCCCATTAGGGGCTAGCTCCTACGAGCAGTACTTC
TRBJ2-5	.	.	TRBV7-9	CASSLGPTLIQETQYF	TGTGCCAGCAGCTTAGGTCCTACACTAATTCAAGAGACCCAGTACTTC
TRBJ2-2	.	TRBD2	TRBV5-1	CASSLGLAVNTGELFF	TGCGCCAGCAGCTTAGGACTAGCGGTGAACACCGGGGAGCTGTTTTTT
TRBJ1-5	.	.	TRBV27	CASSSGQPHQPQHF	TGTGCCAGCAGCTCTGGACAGCCCCATCAGCCCCAGCATTTT
TRBJ2-1	.	TRBD1	TRBV27	CASSFKGGLNNEQFF	TGTGCCAGCAGTTTTAAAGGGGGCTTGAACAATGAGCAGTTCTTC
TRBJ1-2	few	.	TRBV5-4	CASSLDNTGYGYTF	TGTGCCAGCAGCTTAGATAACACGGGCTATGGCTACACCTTC
TRBJ2-7	.	.	TRBV5-1	CASSRWESDYEQYF	TGCGCCAGCAGCCGCTGGGAGAGCGACTACGAGCAGTACTTC
TRBJ1-5	.	TRBD1	TRBV2	CASSPEDRGNQPQHF	TGTGCCAGCAGCCCGGAGGACAGGGGCAATCAGCCCCAGCATTTT
TRBJ1-6	.	.	TRBV5-1	CASSLRGVNSPLHF	TGCGCCAGCAGCTTGCGGGGGGTGAATTCACCCCTCCACTTT
TRBJ1-1	.	.	TRBV5-6	CASSLRTAILNTEAFF	TGTGCCAGCAGCTTGAGGACAGCAATCTTGAACACTGAAGCTTTCTTT
TRBJ2-1	once	TRBD2	TRBV4-3	CASSQDGLAGADSYNEQFF	TGCGCCAGCAGCCAAGATGGGCTAGCGGGAGCGGATTCCTACAATGAGCAGTTCTTC
TRBJ2-7	.	TRBD1	TRBV27	CASSSLSGQGRNQYF	TGTGCCAGCAGTTCCCTTTCCGGACAGGGAAGGAATCAGTACTTC
TRBJ2-2	.	TRBD1	TRBV2	CASSFRGQGELFF	TGTGCCAGCAGTTTCAGGGGGCAGGGGGAGCTGTTTTTT
TRBJ1-6	.	.	TRBV2	CASSEQNNSPLHF	TGTGCCAGCAGTGAACAGAATAATTCACCCCTCCACTTT